This entry concerns a single TCR beta chain. The data stem from a study of technical replicates of blood from a handful of donors. The CDR3 contains 14 residues. CDR1 and CDR2 (germline): SGHRS, YFSETQ. V shed 4 bases, J shed 4 bases, and the junction held 4 bases outside the gene matches. Clones were sequenced by immunoSEQ multiplex PCR, and TCRdb holds only the in-frame ones, with some missing. The sample includes over 90,000 clones, 95% to 97% seen only once; the top ten take more than 0.3%. This sequence originates from a human donor in good health. J is TRBJ2-7 and V is TRBV5-1; TRBD1 matches at 11 bases. Sequencing input: T cells isolated from PBMCs. CDR3 protein: CASSPGQGVYEQYF. As DNA, the CDR3 is TGCGCCAGCAGCCCGGGACAGGGGGTTTACGAGCAGTACTTC.